Listed below are T cell receptor beta chains from one sample, sequenced in a study of cytomegalovirus exposure and HLA in healthy donors. Sequencing used immunoSEQ multiplex PCR; TCRdb keeps in-frame clones, though not all of them. The sample records about 160,000 clones, roughly 80% being singletons. Sequenced material: PBMCs. Receptors originate from a male donor in good health and CMV-seronegative. The CDR3 runs from the conserved cysteine through the conserved F or W. The D gene is left open where the match is weak. Clone size is not always given. Where it is, it says once, few, many or a class for expanded clones.

clone_size,v_call,j_call,d_call,cdr3_aa,cdr3_nt
-,TRBV5-1,TRBJ2-3,TRBD2,CASSLVALAGGFTGTDTQYF,TGCGCCAGCAGCTTGGTGGCGCTAGCGGGGGGATTCACGGGCACAGATACGCAGTATTTT
-,TRBV6-6,TRBJ1-5,-,CASTADSINQPQHF,TGTGCCAGCACCGCGGACAGCATCAATCAGCCCCAGCATTTT
-,TRBV5-1,TRBJ2-7,TRBD1,CASSLGGPSSYEQYF,TGCGCCAGCAGTTTAGGGGGCCCGAGCTCCTACGAGCAGTACTTC
-,TRBV6-5,TRBJ2-2,-,CATTLGFANTGELFF,TGTGCCACGACCCTAGGCTTCGCGAACACCGGGGAGCTGTTTTTT
few,TRBV4-2,TRBJ1-1,-,CASSHPDGETEAFF,TGTGCCAGCAGCCACCCGGACGGGGAAACTGAAGCTTTCTTT
-,TRBV4-1,TRBJ1-4,TRBD1,CASSMTGGKGEKLFF,TGCGCCAGCAGCATGACAGGGGGTAAAGGTGAAAAACTGTTTTTT
once,TRBV28,TRBJ1-2,-,CASSGVVRLGYTF,TGTGCCAGCAGTGGAGTGGTGCGGTTAGGCTACACCTTC
-,TRBV18,TRBJ2-7,TRBD1,CASSPRDRGLRDEQYF,TGTGCCAGCTCGCCCCGGGACAGGGGGCTCCGGGACGAGCAGTACTTC
-,TRBV6-5,TRBJ2-3,TRBD1,CASSYTRQGTDTQYF,TGTGCCAGCAGTTACACAAGACAGGGAACAGATACGCAGTATTTT
-,TRBV28,TRBJ2-7,TRBD2,CASRTVPFSGRAGEQYF,TGTGCCAGCAGGACGGTTCCATTTAGCGGGAGGGCGGGCGAGCAGTACTTC
-,TRBV6-1,TRBJ2-7,TRBD1,CASSLQGARREQYF,TGTGCCAGCAGTCTACAGGGGGCAAGGAGGGAGCAGTACTTC
-,TRBV12-2,TRBJ2-5,-,CASRLERTSGARNQETQYF,TGTGCAAGTCGCTTAGAAAGGACTAGCGGGGCAAGAAACCAAGAGACCCAGTACTTC
-,TRBV18,TRBJ2-5,-,CASSPKQAAPQYF,TGTGCCAGCTCACCAAAACAGGCGGCCCCCCAGTACTTC
-,TRBV9,TRBJ2-3,-,CASSVAGDQGDTQYF,TGTGCCAGCAGCGTAGCAGGGGATCAGGGAGATACGCAGTATTTT
-,TRBV7-9,TRBJ2-3,TRBD2,CASVSGASGGTDTQYF,TGTGCCAGCGTATCTGGGGCTAGCGGGGGCACAGATACGCAGTATTTT
-,TRBV15,TRBJ2-7,TRBD2,CATSRDLTSGNQYF,TGTGCCACCAGCAGAGATTTGACTAGCGGAAACCAGTACTTC
-,TRBV6-6,TRBJ1-2,TRBD1,CASRLQGPHYGYTF,TGTGCCAGCAGATTACAGGGGCCCCACTATGGCTACACCTTC
few,TRBV11-2,TRBJ2-5,-,CASSLETVGTQYF,TGTGCCAGCAGCTTAGAGACAGTGGGGACCCAGTACTTC
-,TRBV27,TRBJ1-4,-,CASSLSANEKLFF,TGTGCCAGCAGTTTATCGGCAAATGAAAAACTGTTTTTT
few,TRBV4-1,TRBJ2-7,TRBD2,CASSPIYGGRAKEQYF,TGCGCCAGCAGCCCTATCTACGGCGGGAGGGCGAAAGAGCAGTACTTC
-,TRBV5-1,TRBJ2-7,-,CASSSQGRVGAYEQYF,TGCGCCAGCAGCTCACAGGGAAGAGTCGGGGCCTACGAGCAGTACTTC
once,TRBV6-5,TRBJ2-1,-,CASSTTGGYNNEQFF,TGTGCCAGCAGTACCACGGGGGGCTATAACAATGAGCAGTTCTTC
-,TRBV15,TRBJ2-7,-,CATGGAGLYEQYF,TGTGCCACCGGGGGGGCAGGGTTATACGAGCAGTACTTC
-,TRBV7-9,TRBJ2-7,TRBD2,CASSPGLATKPGQYF,TGTGCCAGCAGCCCTGGACTAGCGACAAAGCCTGGGCAGTACTTC
-,TRBV28,TRBJ2-7,-,CASSFTYEQYF,TGTGCCAGCAGTTTTACCTACGAGCAGTACTTC
once,TRBV18,TRBJ1-6,TRBD1,CASSPPGQGSSPLHF,TGTGCCAGCTCACCCCCTGGACAGGGAAGCTCACCCCTCCACTTT
-,TRBV4-2,TRBJ2-2,-,CASSQATGELFF,TGTGCCAGCAGCCAAGCTACCGGGGAGCTGTTTTTT
-,TRBV10-3,TRBJ2-2,-,CAISDRQQVDTGELFF,TGTGCCATCAGTGACAGACAGCAGGTAGACACCGGGGAGCTGTTTTTT
-,TRBV5-6,TRBJ1-3,TRBD1,CASSGQGAGGNTIYF,TGTGCCAGCAGCGGACAGGGGGCAGGTGGAAACACCATATATTTT
few,TRBV7-9,TRBJ2-7,TRBD2,CASSPQSGGLYEQYF,TGTGCCAGCAGCCCCCAATCGGGAGGACTCTACGAGCAGTACTTC
-,TRBV6-6,TRBJ2-3,TRBD2,CASSKGTSGSTDTQYF,TGTGCCAGCAGTAAAGGGACTAGCGGAAGCACAGATACGCAGTATTTT
-,TRBV29-1,TRBJ2-4,TRBD1,CSVSAGGDPKNIQYF,TGCAGCGTTAGTGCAGGGGGCGACCCCAAAAACATTCAGTACTTC
-,TRBV28,TRBJ1-5,TRBD1,CASSSQDRDFQPQHF,TGTGCCAGCAGTTCCCAGGACAGGGACTTTCAGCCCCAGCATTTT
few,TRBV7-2,TRBJ1-2,-,CASSGARVGYTF,TGTGCCAGCAGCGGGGCCCGCGTGGGCTACACCTTC
-,TRBV5-1,TRBJ1-1,TRBD1,CASRSGTGGIGEAFF,TGCGCCAGCAGATCCGGGACAGGGGGCATTGGTGAAGCTTTCTTT
few,TRBV9,TRBJ2-1,-,CASSPEGIGRAGNNEQFF,TGTGCCAGCAGCCCAGAGGGGATTGGAAGGGCGGGGAACAATGAGCAGTTCTTC
-,TRBV7-8,TRBJ1-2,-,CASSLAGGRLGYTF,TGTGCCAGCAGCTTAGCTGGCGGGCGCCTAGGCTACACCTTC
-,TRBV4-2,TRBJ2-3,-,CASSQEGQGSDTQYF,TGTGCCAGCAGCCAAGAGGGGCAGGGCTCAGATACGCAGTATTTT
-,TRBV7-9,TRBJ2-1,TRBD1,CASSLEQGAGYNEQFF,TGTGCCAGCAGCTTAGAACAGGGGGCGGGTTACAATGAGCAGTTCTTC
-,TRBV6-6,TRBJ2-7,-,CATNDQGPIYEQYF,TGTGCCACCAATGACCAGGGCCCTATATACGAGCAGTACTTC
once,TRBV6-5,TRBJ2-5,TRBD1,CASSYLPDRGIETQYF,TGTGCCAGCAGTTACCTTCCAGACAGGGGGATAGAGACCCAGTACTTC